Listed below are T cell receptor beta chains from one sample, sequenced in a study of shared clonotypes between healthy human individuals. Here immunoSEQ multiplex PCR was the method, and the copy in TCRdb shows in-frame clones only, minus some. The table includes roughly 1,100,000 clones, around 76% detected once. The sample consisted of memory CD4+ T cells sorted from blood. The receptors originated from a man between 18 and 35 years old in good health. Both conserved end residues are part of each CDR3. D genes are given only for firm matches. Rows give clone size only sometimes, using once, few, many, or a class for an expanded clone.

>TRBV30|few|.|TRBJ1-3
TGTGCCTGGACTCAAGGACAAGGGGGAGTCTTTGGAAACACCATATATTTT
CAWTQGQGGVFGNTIYF
>TRBV10-3|.|.|TRBJ2-2
TGTGCCATCAGCAAAGGAGGGTCTGGAACCGGGGAGCTGTTTTTT
CAISKGGSGTGELFF
>TRBV28|many|.|TRBJ1-1
TGTGCCAGCAGTCCCCCCGGGGTTTATATGAACACTGAAGCTTTCTTT
CASSPPGVYMNTEAFF
>TRBV9|.|.|TRBJ1-3
TGTGCCAGCAGCAGGGAGGGAAACACCATATATTTT
CASSREGNTIYF
>TRBV12-5|.|TRBD1|TRBJ1-1
TGTGCTAGTGGTTTGGTACTCGACAGGGGGAACACTGAAGCTTTCTTT
CASGLVLDRGNTEAFF
>TRBV28|.|.|TRBJ1-6
TGTGCCAGCAGCCCTCCGGGTTCACCCCTCCACTTT
CASSPPGSPLHF
>TRBV7-9|once|TRBD1|TRBJ2-2
TGTGCCAGCAGCGGACAGGGGTCCCGGAACACCGGGGAGCTGTTTTTT
CASSGQGSRNTGELFF
>TRBV9|.|.|TRBJ2-2
TGTGCCAGCAGCGTAACCAGGGTGGGCACCGGGGAGCTGTTTTTT
CASSVTRVGTGELFF
>TRBV23-1|.|TRBD1|TRBJ2-7
TGCGCCAGCAGTCACCCAACGGGACAGGGGATCTACGAGCAGTACTTC
CASSHPTGQGIYEQYF
>TRBV7-3|.|.|TRBJ1-6
TGTGCCAGCAGCCGTGGTGGGAGTAACTCACCCCTCCACTTT
CASSRGGSNSPLHF
>TRBV19|.|.|TRBJ1-1
TGTGCCAGTAGTAAAATGGCAGGGGCTACGAACACTGAAGCTTTCTTT
CASSKMAGATNTEAFF
>TRBV6-6|.|.|TRBJ2-3
TGTGCCAGCAGTTACCGGCGGGGACTCACAGATACGCAGTATTTT
CASSYRRGLTDTQYF
>TRBV9|few|TRBD2|TRBJ2-6
TGTGCCAGCAGCGTAGGCCCCAGGCTGCGGGGGTACTCTGGGGCCAACGTCCTGACTTTC
CASSVGPRLRGYSGANVLTF
>TRBV7-6|.|TRBD2|TRBJ2-2
TGTGCCAGCAGCCCCGGGACTACGAACACCGGGGAGCTGTTTTTT
CASSPGTTNTGELFF
>TRBV18|.|TRBD2|TRBJ2-7
TGTGCCAGCTCCCAAGGGACTACCTACGAGCAGTACTTC
CASSQGTTYEQYF
>TRBV9|.|TRBD2|TRBJ2-5
TGTGCCAGCAGCTCCAGTCCGGGACTAGCGGGAGAGACCCAGTACTTC
CASSSSPGLAGETQYF
>TRBV7-2|.|TRBD1|TRBJ1-5
TGTGCCAGCAGCCCCACAGGGGGAGGAGGCAATCAGCCCCAGCATTTT
CASSPTGGGGNQPQHF
>TRBV7-4|once|.|TRBJ2-2
TGTGCCAGCACCAGCTGGGGTAGCGGAGCCACCGGGGAGCTGTTTTTT
CASTSWGSGATGELFF
>TRBV7-6|.|.|TRBJ1-2
TGTGCCAGCAGCATGGACACAAACTATGGCTACACCTTC
CASSMDTNYGYTF
>TRBV18|.|TRBD1|TRBJ1-5
TGTGCCAGCTCCCCCGGGACAGTTAGCAATCAGCCCCAGCATTTT
CASSPGTVSNQPQHF
>TRBV7-9|.|.|TRBJ2-3
TGTGCCAGCAGCTCAGGGACTCACGTGGATACGCAGTATTTT
CASSSGTHVDTQYF
>TRBV6-4|.|TRBD1|TRBJ1-5
TGTGCCAGCAGTGACACTCCCGGGACAGGGACCAATCAGCCCCAGCATTTT
CASSDTPGTGTNQPQHF
>TRBV27|.|.|TRBJ2-1
TGTGCCAGCAGACGACTAGAAGCTGAGCAGTTCTTC
CASRRLEAEQFF
>TRBV21-1|.|.|TRBJ2-7
TGTGCCAGCAACGGGGGACAGGCGTACGAGCAGTACTTC
CASNGGQAYEQYF
>TRBV5-6|few|TRBD2|TRBJ2-7
TGTGCCAGCAGCTCGCGGGGGGCGTCCTACGAGCAGTACTTC
CASSSRGASYEQYF
>TRBV15|.|.|TRBJ2-7
TGTGCCACCAGCAGAGATCGTATCTATCAGAGCTACGAGCAGTACTTC
CATSRDRIYQSYEQYF
>TRBV6-1|many|.|TRBJ2-1
TGTGCCAGCAGTGAAAGGAGCTTGAGAGATGAGCAGTTCTTC
CASSERSLRDEQFF
>TRBV27|.|.|TRBJ1-6
TGTGCCAGCAGTTATTCAGGGGCGGTTTGGTCACCCCTCCACTTT
CASSYSGAVWSPLHF
>TRBV28|.|TRBD1|TRBJ1-2
TGTGCCAGCAGTCTGGGACAGGGAGGAGTCTATGGCTACACCTTC
CASSLGQGGVYGYTF